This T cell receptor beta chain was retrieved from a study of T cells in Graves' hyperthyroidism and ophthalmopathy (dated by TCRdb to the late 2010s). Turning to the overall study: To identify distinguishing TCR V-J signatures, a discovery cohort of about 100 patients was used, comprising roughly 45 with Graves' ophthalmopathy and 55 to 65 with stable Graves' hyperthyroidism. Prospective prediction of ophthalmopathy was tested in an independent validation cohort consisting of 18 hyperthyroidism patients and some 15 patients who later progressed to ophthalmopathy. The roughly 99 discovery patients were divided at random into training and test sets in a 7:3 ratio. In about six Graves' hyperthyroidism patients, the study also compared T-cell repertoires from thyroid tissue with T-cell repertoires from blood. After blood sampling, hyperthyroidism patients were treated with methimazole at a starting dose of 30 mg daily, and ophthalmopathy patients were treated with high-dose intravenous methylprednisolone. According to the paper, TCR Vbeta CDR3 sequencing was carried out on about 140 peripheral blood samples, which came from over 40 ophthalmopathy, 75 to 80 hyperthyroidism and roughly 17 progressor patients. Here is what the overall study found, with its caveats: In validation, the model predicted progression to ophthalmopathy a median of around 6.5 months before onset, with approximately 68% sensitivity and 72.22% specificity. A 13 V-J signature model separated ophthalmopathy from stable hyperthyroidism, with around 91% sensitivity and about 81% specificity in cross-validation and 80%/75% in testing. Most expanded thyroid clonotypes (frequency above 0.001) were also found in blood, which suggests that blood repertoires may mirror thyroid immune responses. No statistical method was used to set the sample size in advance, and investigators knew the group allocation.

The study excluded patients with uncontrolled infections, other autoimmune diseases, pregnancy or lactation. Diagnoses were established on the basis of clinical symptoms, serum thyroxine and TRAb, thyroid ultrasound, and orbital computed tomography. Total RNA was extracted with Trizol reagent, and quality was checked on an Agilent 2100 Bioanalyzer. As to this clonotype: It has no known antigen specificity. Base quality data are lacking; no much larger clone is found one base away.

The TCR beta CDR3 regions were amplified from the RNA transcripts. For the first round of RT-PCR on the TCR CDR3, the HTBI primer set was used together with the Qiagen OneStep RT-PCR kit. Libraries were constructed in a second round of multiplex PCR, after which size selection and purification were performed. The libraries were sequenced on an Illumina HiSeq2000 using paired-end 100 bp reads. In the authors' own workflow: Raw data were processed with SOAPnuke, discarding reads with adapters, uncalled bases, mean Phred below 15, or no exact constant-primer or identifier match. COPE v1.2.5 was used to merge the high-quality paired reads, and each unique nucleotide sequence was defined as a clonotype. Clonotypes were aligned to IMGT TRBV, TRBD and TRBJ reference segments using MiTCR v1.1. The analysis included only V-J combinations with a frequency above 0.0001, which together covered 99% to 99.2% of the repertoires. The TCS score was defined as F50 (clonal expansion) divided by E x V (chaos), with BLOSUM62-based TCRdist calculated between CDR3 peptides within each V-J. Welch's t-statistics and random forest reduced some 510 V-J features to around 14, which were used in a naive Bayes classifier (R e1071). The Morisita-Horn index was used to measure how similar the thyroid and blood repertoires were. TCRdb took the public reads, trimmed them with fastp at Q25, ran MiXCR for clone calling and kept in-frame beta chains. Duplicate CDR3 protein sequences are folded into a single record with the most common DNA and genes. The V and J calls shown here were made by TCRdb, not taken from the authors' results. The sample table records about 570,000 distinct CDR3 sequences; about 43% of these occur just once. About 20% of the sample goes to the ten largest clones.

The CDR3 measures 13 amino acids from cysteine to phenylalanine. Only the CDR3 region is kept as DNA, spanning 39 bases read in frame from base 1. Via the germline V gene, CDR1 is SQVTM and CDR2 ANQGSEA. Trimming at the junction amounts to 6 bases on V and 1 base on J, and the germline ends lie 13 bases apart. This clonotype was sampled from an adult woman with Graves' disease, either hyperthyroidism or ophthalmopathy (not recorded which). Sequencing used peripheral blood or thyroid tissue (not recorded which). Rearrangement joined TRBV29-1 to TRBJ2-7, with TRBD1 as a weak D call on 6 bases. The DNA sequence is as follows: TGCAGCGTAGGGGCAGGGGTGTCCTACGAGCAGTACTTC. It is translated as CSVGAGVSYEQYF.